This entry is about one T cell receptor (beta chain). This record belongs to a study of ipilimumab plus nivolumab after autologous stem cell transplantation. V lost 1 base and J lost 4, with 13 bases in between. This CDR3 is built from 15 residues. In germline, CDR1 is WSHSY, CDR2 SAAADI. The repertoire was sequenced with immunoSEQ multiplex PCR; TCRdb's copy has only in-frame clones and lacks some. The profile covers fewer than 15,000 clones, with roughly 72% appearing a single time and approximately 15% taken by the ten largest. The starting material was PBMCs, obtained in a trial of ipilimumab plus nivolumab as post-transplant consolidation. The TCR comes from a male donor with diffuse large B-cell lymphoma. The rearrangement uses TRBV10-2 and TRBJ1-1; a possible D gene is TRBD1 (5 bases). The CDR3 is CASSEYQGGGTEAFF. In nucleotides, the CDR3 is TGCGCCAGCAGTGAGTATCAGGGAGGAGGCACTGAAGCTTTCTTT.